The present T cell receptor (beta chain) was sequenced within a study of blood T cell repertoires in COVID-19 (dated by TCRdb to the early 2020s). Background for the entire study: Samples covering the acute and convalescent phases of COVID-19 were provided by collaborators in the United States, Italy and Spain. The prospective study material was composed of cDNA or gDNA derived from T cells, B-cell-depleted T cells, or PBMCs. The repertoires were released in a freely available public database intended as a resource for research on the immune response to SARS-CoV-2. Where available, HLA class I and class II types were taken from metadata supplied by the sample provider and were not determined by assay-based typing. Subjects who had been exposed to COVID-19, were actively infected with it, or had recovered from it provided the deeply sampled blood TCRbeta repertoires that made up the dataset. A de-identified subject ID, COVID-19 status, age in years and sex were almost always included in the sample metadata. Samples were obtained from the ongoing ImmuneRACE study (first 160 participants) and from some 1,300 subjects provided by 6 global collaborators.

Whole blood was collected in K2EDTA tubes by collaborating institutions according to the institutions' own protocols. Collaborator samples were shipped for TCRbeta analysis as frozen whole blood, isolated PBMCs, or DNA extracted from either sample type. Notes on this clone: The antigen it binds to is not known. No base quality information exists; no much larger clone differs at one position.

TCRbeta CDR3 regions were amplified from genomic DNA by means of the immunoSEQ Assay, a bias-controlled multiplex PCR. In the authors' own workflow: Within the assay, amplification of reference gene primers was used to estimate how many nucleated cells each sample contained. To quantify the absolute abundance of each unique TCRbeta CDR3 rearrangement, sequence reads were collapsed and filtered. Productive Simpson clonality was computed per sample as the square root of Simpson's diversity index over productive rearrangements. Sourced from immuneACCESS, this table was stored by TCRdb with only in-frame sequences that have V and J called. A share of the clones is absent; for the studies checked, an unresolved V gene accounts for under half, and the remainder has no known explanation. That table is the source of V, J and clone size, and D and trimming were worked out from the DNA. Recorded for this sample are around 16,000 clones; 80% to 90% of them occurred a single time. 10% of the sample lies in the top ten.

What the research found in general, with its limitations: Clinical and demographic metadata were provided uncurated, with the amount varying by source and participant.

Sequences were obtained from peripheral blood. This receptor was taken from a man older than 75 with acute or convalescent COVID-19.

The nucleotide sequence is TGTGCCTGGACCCCGCGGTCGCGACCGAACACCATATATTTT. It translates to CAWTPRSRPNTIYF. The sequence links TRBV30 to TRBJ1-3; the D gene cannot be named for sure. The CDR3 goes from the cysteine to the phenylalanine over 14 residues. Solely the CDR3 DNA is kept, with 42 bases framed from the first base. In the germline V gene (reference sequence), CDR1 corresponds to GTSNPN and CDR2 to SVGIG. A distance of 17 bases separates the germline ends of V and J, which lose 4 bases and 7 bases respectively.